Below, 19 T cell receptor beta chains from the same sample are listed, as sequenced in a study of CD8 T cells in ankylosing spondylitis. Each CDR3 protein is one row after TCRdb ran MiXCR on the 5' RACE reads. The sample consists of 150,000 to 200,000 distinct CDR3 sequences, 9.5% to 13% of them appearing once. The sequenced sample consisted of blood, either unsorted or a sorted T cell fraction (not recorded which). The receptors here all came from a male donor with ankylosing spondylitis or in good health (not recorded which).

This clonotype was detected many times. The DNA of the CDR3 is TGTGCCATCAGTGGGGAAACTTCCTACGAGCAGTACTTC. This gives the protein CAISGETSYEQYF. The chain uses TRBV10-3 and TRBJ2-7; D gene uncertain. This CDR3 has 13 amino acids. CDR1 and CDR2 from the germline V gene are ENHRY and SYGVKD. Trimming removed 4 bases from V and 1 base from J, with 8 bases in between.

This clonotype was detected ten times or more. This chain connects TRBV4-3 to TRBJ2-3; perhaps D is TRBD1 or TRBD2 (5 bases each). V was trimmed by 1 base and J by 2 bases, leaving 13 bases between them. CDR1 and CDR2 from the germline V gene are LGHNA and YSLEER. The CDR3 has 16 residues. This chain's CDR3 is CASSQAAGTHTDTQYF. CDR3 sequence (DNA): TGCGCCAGCAGCCAAGCAGCCGGGACGCACACAGATACGCAGTATTTT.

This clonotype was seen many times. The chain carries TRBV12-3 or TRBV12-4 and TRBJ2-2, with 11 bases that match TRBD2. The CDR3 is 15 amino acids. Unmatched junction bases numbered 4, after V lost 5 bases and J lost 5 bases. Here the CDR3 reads CASSVSGGATGELFF. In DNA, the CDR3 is TGTGCCAGCAGTGTTAGCGGGGGGGCTACCGGGGAGCTGTTTTTT.

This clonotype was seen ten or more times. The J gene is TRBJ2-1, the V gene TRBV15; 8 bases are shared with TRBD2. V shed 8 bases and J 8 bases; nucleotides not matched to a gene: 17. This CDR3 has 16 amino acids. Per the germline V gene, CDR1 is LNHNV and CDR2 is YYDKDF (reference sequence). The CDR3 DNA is TGTGCCACCGCCACTGTAGCGGGGCGCCCTACCTATGAGCAGTTCTTC. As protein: CATATVAGRPTYEQFF.

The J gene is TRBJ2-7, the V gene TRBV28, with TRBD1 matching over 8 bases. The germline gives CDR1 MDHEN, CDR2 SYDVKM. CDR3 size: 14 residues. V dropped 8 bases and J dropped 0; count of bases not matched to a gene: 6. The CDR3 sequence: CASARGPSSYEQYF. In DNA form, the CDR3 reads TGTGCCAGCGCCAGGGGGCCCAGCTCCTACGAGCAGTACTTC.

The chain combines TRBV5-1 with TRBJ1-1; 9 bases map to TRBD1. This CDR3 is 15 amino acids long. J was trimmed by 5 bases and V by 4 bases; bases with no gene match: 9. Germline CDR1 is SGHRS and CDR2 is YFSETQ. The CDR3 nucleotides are TGCGCCAGCAGCAAAACACAGGGGGCTGGGACTGAAGCTTTCTTT. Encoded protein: CASSKTQGAGTEAFF.

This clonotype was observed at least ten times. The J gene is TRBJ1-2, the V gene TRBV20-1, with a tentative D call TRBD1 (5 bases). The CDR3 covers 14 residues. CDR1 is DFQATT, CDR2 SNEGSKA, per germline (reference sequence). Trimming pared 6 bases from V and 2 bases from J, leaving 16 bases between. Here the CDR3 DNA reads TGCAGTGCCGCGGATTCGACAGTAAACTATGGCTACACCTTC. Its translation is CSAADSTVNYGYTF.

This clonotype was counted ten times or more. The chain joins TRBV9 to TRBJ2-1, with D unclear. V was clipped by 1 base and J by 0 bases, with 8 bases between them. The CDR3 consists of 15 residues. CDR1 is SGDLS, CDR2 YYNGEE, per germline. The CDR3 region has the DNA TGTGCCAGCAGCGTAACTGGTCTCTCCTACAATGAGCAGTTCTTC. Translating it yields CASSVTGLSYNEQFF.

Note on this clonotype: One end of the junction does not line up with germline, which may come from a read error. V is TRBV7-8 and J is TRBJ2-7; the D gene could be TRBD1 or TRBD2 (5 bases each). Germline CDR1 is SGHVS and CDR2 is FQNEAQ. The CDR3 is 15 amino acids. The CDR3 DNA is TGTGCCAGCACCTTAGCCGGGGCTGCTTCCTACGAGCAGTACTTC. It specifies CASTLAGAASYEQYF.

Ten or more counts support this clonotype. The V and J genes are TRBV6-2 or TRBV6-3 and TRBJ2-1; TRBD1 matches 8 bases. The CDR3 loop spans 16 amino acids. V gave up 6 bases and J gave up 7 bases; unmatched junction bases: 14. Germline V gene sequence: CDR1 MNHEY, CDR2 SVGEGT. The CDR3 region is CASSLDRGSGKNEQFF. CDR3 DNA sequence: TGTGCCAGCAGCCTCGACAGGGGCTCTGGGAAAAATGAGCAGTTCTTC.

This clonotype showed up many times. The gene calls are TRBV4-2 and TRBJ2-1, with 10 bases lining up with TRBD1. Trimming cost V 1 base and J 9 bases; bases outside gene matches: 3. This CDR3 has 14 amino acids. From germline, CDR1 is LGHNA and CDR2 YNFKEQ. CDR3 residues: CASSQGDRGGEQFF. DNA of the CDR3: TGTGCCAGCAGCCAAGGGGACAGGGGTGGTGAGCAGTTCTTC.

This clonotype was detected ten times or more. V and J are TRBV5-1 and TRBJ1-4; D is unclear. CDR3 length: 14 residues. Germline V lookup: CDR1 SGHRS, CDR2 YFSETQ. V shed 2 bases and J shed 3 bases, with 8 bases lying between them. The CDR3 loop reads CASSFGPSNEKLFF. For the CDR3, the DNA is TGCGCCAGCAGCTTCGGGCCTTCTAATGAAAAACTGTTTTTT.

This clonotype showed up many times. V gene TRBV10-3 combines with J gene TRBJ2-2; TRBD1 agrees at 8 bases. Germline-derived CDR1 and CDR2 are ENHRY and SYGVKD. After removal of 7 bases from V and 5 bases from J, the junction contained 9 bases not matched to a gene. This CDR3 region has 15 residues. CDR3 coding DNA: TGTGCCATCACCGCGGGACAGGAGGATACCGGGGAGCTGTTTTTT. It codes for CAITAGQEDTGELFF.

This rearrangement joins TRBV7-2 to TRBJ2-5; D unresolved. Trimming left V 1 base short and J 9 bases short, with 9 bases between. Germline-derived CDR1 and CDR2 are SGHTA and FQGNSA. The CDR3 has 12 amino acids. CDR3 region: CASSLGRPAQYF. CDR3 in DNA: TGTGCCAGCAGCTTAGGGCGCCCGGCCCAGTACTTC.

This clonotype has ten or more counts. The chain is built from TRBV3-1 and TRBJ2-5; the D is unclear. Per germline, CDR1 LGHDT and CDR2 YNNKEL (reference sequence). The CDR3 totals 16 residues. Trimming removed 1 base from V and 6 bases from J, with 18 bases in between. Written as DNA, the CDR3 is TGTGCCAGCAGCCAAGGCGGAATCCTAGTTTTCCAGACCCAGTACTTC. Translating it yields CASSQGGILVFQTQYF.

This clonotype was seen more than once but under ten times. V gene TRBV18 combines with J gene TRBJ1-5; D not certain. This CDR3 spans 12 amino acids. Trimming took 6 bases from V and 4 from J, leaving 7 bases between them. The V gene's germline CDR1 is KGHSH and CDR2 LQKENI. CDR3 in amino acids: CASSHENQPQHF. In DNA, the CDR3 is TGTGCCAGCTCGCATGAAAATCAGCCCCAGCATTTT. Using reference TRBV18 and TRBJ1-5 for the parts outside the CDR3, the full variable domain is NAGVMQNPRHLVRRRGQEARLRCSPMKGHSHVYWYRQLPEEGLKFMVYLQKENIIDESGMPKERFSAEFPKEGPSILRIQQVVRGDSAAYFCASSHENQPQHFGDGTRLSIL.

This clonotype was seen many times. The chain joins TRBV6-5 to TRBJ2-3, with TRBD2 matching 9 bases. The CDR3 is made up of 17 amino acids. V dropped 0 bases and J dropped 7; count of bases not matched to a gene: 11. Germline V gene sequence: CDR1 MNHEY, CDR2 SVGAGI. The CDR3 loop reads CASSYSSPSGRPYTQYF. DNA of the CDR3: TGTGCCAGCAGTTACTCGAGTCCCAGCGGGAGGCCATATACGCAGTATTTT.

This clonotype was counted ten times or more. CDR3 DNA: TGTGCCAGCAGTTCGACAGTGCCTACATCACCCCTCCACTTT. This translates into CASSSTVPTSPLHF. This rearrangement joins TRBV28 to TRBJ1-6, with D tentatively TRBD1 (5 bases). Trimming removed 4 bases from V and 10 bases from J, with 14 bases in between. The CDR3 loop spans 14 amino acids. The germline V gene encodes CDR1 MDHEN and CDR2 SYDVKM.

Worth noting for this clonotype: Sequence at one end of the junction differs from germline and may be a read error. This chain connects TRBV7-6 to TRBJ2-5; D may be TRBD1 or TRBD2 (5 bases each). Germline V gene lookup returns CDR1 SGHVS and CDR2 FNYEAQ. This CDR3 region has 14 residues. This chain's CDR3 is CTSSTPSGRETQYF. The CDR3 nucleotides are TGTACCAGCAGCACGCCCTCGGGGCGAGAGACCCAGTACTTC.